The 8 T cell receptor beta chains below come from one sample, sequenced in a study of blood T cell repertoires in COVID-19. Method: immunoSEQ multiplex PCR; TCRdb's copy keeps in-frame clones and lacks some. The repertoire holds around 180,000 clones, about 74% seen once, with about 3% in the top ten. The sequenced material came from peripheral blood. Receptor source: a woman of 80 years or more with acute or convalescent COVID-19.

The rearrangement uses TRBV5-1 and TRBJ2-3; 7 nucleotides agree with TRBD1. J gave up 2 bases and V 1 base, and 4 bases lay outside the gene matches. CDR3 length: 15 amino acids. CDR1 is SGHRS and CDR2 is YFSETQ in the germline V gene. CDR3 region: CASSLQGVDTDTQYF. The CDR3 region has the DNA TGCGCCAGCAGCTTGCAGGGGGTTGACACAGATACGCAGTATTTT.

Ten or more counts support this clone. This rearrangement joins TRBV9 to TRBJ2-7; 10 bases match TRBD1. With 4 bases clipped from V and 5 bases from J, the junction kept 9 bases outside the gene matches. The CDR3 consists of 15 residues. The germline V gene encodes CDR1 SGDLS and CDR2 YYNGEE. The CDR3 loop is CASSKSGTGDNEQYF. Written as DNA, the CDR3 is TGTGCCAGCAGCAAATCCGGGACAGGGGATAACGAGCAGTACTTC.

This clone was seen once. The chain recombines TRBV20-1 with TRBJ2-7; 8 nucleotides agree with TRBD2. Losses at the gene ends were 3 bases for V and 1 base for J; bases not matched to a gene: 5. Germline V lookup: CDR1 DFQATT, CDR2 SNEGSKA (reference sequence). This CDR3 region has 14 residues. CDR3 DNA: TGCAGTGCTAGTTTTAGCGGGGTTTCCTACGAGCAGTACTTC. Its protein is CSASFSGVSYEQYF.

This clone was seen a few times. The V and J genes are TRBV10-3 and TRBJ2-3; D is perhaps TRBD2 (6 bases). Looked up from germline, CDR1 is ENHRY and CDR2 is SYGVKD. This CDR3 spans 14 amino acids. Trimming removed 2 bases from V and 0 bases from J, with 6 bases in between. CDR3 residues: CAISERGSTDTQYF. The CDR3 nucleotides are TGTGCCATCAGTGAGCGGGGGAGCACAGATACGCAGTATTTT.

The sample holds a few counts of this clone. The chain links TRBV10-3 to TRBJ1-2; no definite D call. The V and J ends lost 3 bases and 13 bases respectively, with 15 bases between them. This CDR3 has 12 amino acids. Germline V CDR1 and CDR2: ENHRY, SYGVKD. The CDR3 DNA reads as TGTGCCATCAGTGATGGGGAGGCTCCCGCCACCTTC. This codes for CAISDGEAPATF.

The chain uses TRBV5-1 and TRBJ2-5, with 7 bases identical to TRBD1. The CDR3 is 15 amino acids. Germline V gene data show CDR1 as SGHRS and CDR2 as YFSETQ. V was clipped by 4 bases and J by 4 bases; unmatched bases: 10. Here the CDR3 reads CASSGLTGLTETQYF. CDR3 bases: TGCGCCAGCAGCGGGTTGACAGGGTTAACAGAGACCCAGTACTTC.

This chain joins TRBV25-1 and TRBJ2-2, with TRBD1 identical over 8 bases. Germline trimming cut 0 bases from V and 4 bases from J; bases unmatched to any gene: 1. CDR1 and CDR2 (germline): MGHDK, SYGVNS. CDR3 length equals 15 residues. DNA for the CDR3: TGTGCCAGCAGTGAATACACAGGGGGCACCGGGGAGCTGTTTTTT. Translated, it gives CASSEYTGGTGELFF.

The V gene is TRBV7-9, the J gene TRBJ2-7; D might be TRBD1 (6 bases). CDR1 and CDR2 (germline): SEHNR, FQNEAQ (reference sequence). The CDR3 extends over 13 amino acids. Trimming removed 3 bases at V and 5 bases at J, with 11 bases between. The CDR3, as DNA: TGTGCCAGCAGCTTGGCAGGGGCCGACGAGCAGTACTTC. It codes for CASSLAGADEQYF.